The 27 T cell receptor beta chains below come from one sample, sequenced in a study of blood T cell repertoires in COVID-19. Measured with immunoSEQ multiplex PCR; TCRdb has only the in-frame clones, and not every one. The profile shows approximately 280,000 clones, around 88% of them singletons. Sequencing was carried out using peripheral blood. These TCRs come from a man between 40 and 49 years old with acute or convalescent COVID-19.

Notes on this clone: One end of the junction is discordant with germline, which a read error may explain. CDR3 loop: CASTLLRRENIQYF. For the CDR3, the DNA is TGTGCCAGCACCTTACTACGCCGGGAAAACATTCAGTACTTC. The chain employs TRBV7-9 and TRBJ2-4; D call uncertain. This CDR3 has 14 residues. CDR1 is SEHNR and CDR2 is FQNEAQ in the germline V gene (reference sequence).

This sequence joins TRBV5-4 and TRBJ2-7; a weak D match, TRBD1 (6 bases). The germline CDR1 and CDR2 sequences are SGHNT and YYREEE (reference sequence). The ends were cut back, 5 bases at V and 3 bases at J, with 15 bases in the middle. This CDR3 spans 14 amino acids. CDR3 sequence: CASRPDRSSYEQYF. In DNA, the CDR3 is TGTGCCAGCAGGCCTGACAGGAGTAGCTACGAGCAGTACTTC.

The chain employs TRBV6-5 and TRBJ2-7, with D possibly TRBD1 on 5 matching bases. From germline, CDR1 is MNHEY and CDR2 SVGAGI. The V end was cut by 5 bases, the J end by 7 bases, with 18 bases between. The length of the CDR3 is 14 residues. CDR3: CASSRQGRMGEQYF. CDR3 nucleotide sequence: TGTGCCAGCAGTCGCCAGGGAAGGATGGGAGAGCAGTACTTC.

V usage is TRBV7-6 and J usage is TRBJ1-1; no reliable D call. Trimming cost V 5 bases and J 1 base, with 11 bases left between them. Germline-derived CDR1 and CDR2 are SGHVS and FNYEAQ. The CDR3 length is 14 residues. CDR3 loop: CASSPTRGNTEAFF. In DNA, the CDR3 is TGTGCCAGCAGCCCGACGAGAGGGAACACTGAAGCTTTCTTT.

This sequence joins TRBV13 and TRBJ1-2; the D is unclear. The CDR3 contains 13 residues. CDR1 PRHDT and CDR2 FYEKMQ come from the germline V gene (reference sequence). Trimming removed 5 bases at V and 8 bases at J, with 15 bases between. DNA of the CDR3: TGTGCCAGCAGCCCCGGTAAGTGGGCGGGCTACACCTTC. Translated: CASSPGKWAGYTF.

J is TRBJ2-3 and V is TRBV12-5; maybe TRBD1 (5 bases). The germline CDR1 and CDR2 sequences are LGHNT and FRNRAP. Trimming pared 1 base from V and 4 bases from J, leaving 6 bases between. This CDR3 has 13 amino acids. The DNA for the CDR3 is TGTGCTAGTGGTTTGGACAGGCCAGATACGCAGTATTTT. Amino acids: CASGLDRPDTQYF.

This clone occurred once. CDR3 region: CASSSRGGNTIYF. CDR3 DNA: TGTGCCAGCAGCTCCCGGGGGGGAAACACCATATATTTT. The rearrangement uses TRBV9 and TRBJ1-3, with a tentative D call TRBD1 (5 bases). V shed 4 bases and J shed 4 bases, with 9 bases lying between them. The CDR3 totals 13 residues. Germline CDR1 reads SGDLS; CDR2 reads YYNGEE.

This clone was counted only a few times. The genes are TRBV7-8 and TRBJ1-2; no definite D call. The ends were cut back, 1 base at V and 2 bases at J, with 11 bases in the middle. The CDR3 has 15 residues. In germline, CDR1 is SGHVS, CDR2 FQNEAQ. This CDR3 is CASSLGSGGNYGYTF. The CDR3 DNA is TGTGCCAGCAGCTTAGGGTCAGGCGGGAACTATGGCTACACCTTC.

The chain couples TRBV11-2 to TRBJ2-7; 9 nucleotides match TRBD1. V gave up 5 bases and J gave up 1 base; unmatched junction bases: 6. The CDR3 loop spans 15 amino acids. CDR1 SGHAT and CDR2 FQNNGV come from the germline V gene. In nucleotides, the CDR3 is TGTGCCAGCAGCGCCCGCGACAGGGGGTCCTACGAGCAGTACTTC. Its protein product is CASSARDRGSYEQYF.

CDR3 coding DNA: TGTGCCAGCACCTTGACAGGGGGTTCCTATAATTCACCCCTCCACTTT. The encoded protein is CASTLTGGSYNSPLHF. The chain joins TRBV6-6 to TRBJ1-6; 9 bases map to TRBD1. With V trimmed by 7 bases and J by 1 base, 5 bases remained unmatched. The CDR3 runs to 16 residues. CDR1 is MNHNY, CDR2 SVGAGI, per germline (reference sequence).

The chain uses TRBV6-5 and TRBJ1-5; 7 bases match TRBD1. This CDR3 is 14 amino acids long. Germline V lookup: CDR1 MNHEY, CDR2 SVGAGI. V was pared by 7 bases and J by 3 bases, with 6 bases of the junction left unmatched. DNA for the CDR3: TGTGCCAGCACCCCGACAGGGAACAATCAGCCCCAGCATTTT. Its protein product is CASTPTGNNQPQHF.

This clone came up once. The rearrangement links TRBV5-8 to TRBJ1-1; 7 bases are a match to TRBD1. The V gene end was trimmed by 4 bases and the J gene end by 3 bases; junction bases not matched to a gene: 9. Germline V gene sequence: CDR1 SGHTS, CDR2 YDEGEE. The CDR3 consists of 15 residues. The DNA of the CDR3 is TGTGCCAGCAGCCTAGGGACAGTTAAGTACACTGAAGCTTTCTTT. This sequence encodes CASSLGTVKYTEAFF.

The chain couples TRBV11-1 to TRBJ2-7; D gene uncertain. Germline CDR1 SGHAT, CDR2 FQDESV (reference sequence). The CDR3 sequence is 11 residues long. Trimming cost V 4 bases and J 4 bases, with 5 bases left between them. CDR3 coding DNA: TGTGCCAGCAGCTCCTTTTACGAGCAGTACTTC. It is translated as CASSSFYEQYF.

CDR3: CASSEYRNTEAFF. CDR3 coding DNA: TGTGCCAGCAGTGAATATAGGAACACTGAAGCTTTCTTT. This chain uses TRBV25-1 with TRBJ1-1; no firm D call. The CDR3 loop spans 13 amino acids. The germline CDR1 and CDR2 sequences are MGHDK and SYGVNS. V lost 0 bases and J lost 1, with 3 bases in between.

V and J are TRBV6-6 and TRBJ1-6, with a possible D match to TRBD1 (5 bases). This CDR3 comprises 12 residues. CDR1 and CDR2 from the germline V gene are MNHNY and SVGAGI (reference sequence). Trimming pared 6 bases from V and 17 bases from J, leaving 17 bases between. The CDR3 reads CASSPRGIEIHF. CDR3 DNA sequence: TGTGCCAGCAGCCCGCGGGGCATAGAGATCCACTTT.

This chain connects TRBV10-2 to TRBJ1-2; D might be TRBD1 (6 bases). Germline V lookup: CDR1 WSHSY, CDR2 SAAADI. The CDR3 covers 13 residues. Trimming shortened V by 8 bases and J by 0 bases, and 10 bases separated the two germline ends. CDR3 coding DNA: TGCGCCAGCTCCCGACAGGCTAACTATGGCTACACCTTC. It translates to CASSRQANYGYTF.

The V and J genes are TRBV6-5 and TRBJ1-1; TRBD1 might be the D (5 bases). V shed 6 bases and J shed 0 bases, with 14 bases lying between them. The CDR3 totals 15 residues. Germline V lookup: CDR1 MNHEY, CDR2 SVGAGI. The CDR3: CASRRHGGMNTEAFF. DNA for the CDR3: TGTGCCAGCAGGCGACACGGGGGTATGAACACTGAAGCTTTCTTT.

This clone is a singleton in its sample. This sequence joins TRBV2 and TRBJ1-6; no reliable D call. The CDR3 extends over 17 amino acids. V lost 3 bases and J 0 bases, leaving 12 bases between the germline ends. Germline V gene sequence: CDR1 SNHLY, CDR2 FYNNEI. CDR3 bases: TGTGCCAGCAGTGAGGCTAAAGGGAGCTCCTATAATTCACCCCTCCACTTT. This encodes CASSEAKGSSYNSPLHF. Full variable domain (rest looked up from reference TRBV2 and TRBJ1-6): EPEVTQTPSHQVTQMGQEVILRCVPISNHLYFYWYRQILGQKVEFLVSFYNNEISEKSEIFDDQFSVERPDGSNFTLKIRSTKLEDSAMYFCASSEAKGSSYNSPLHFGNGTRLTVT.

This rearrangement joins TRBV30 to TRBJ1-4; possibly TRBD1 for D (6 bases). This CDR3 is built from 15 residues. V lost 1 base to trimming and J lost 2 bases, with 11 bases between them. The germline V gene has CDR1 GTSNPN and CDR2 SVGIG (reference sequence). The CDR3 bases are TGTGCCTGGAGTGGCAGGGGTGCGACTAATGAAAAACTGTTTTTT. Translating it yields CAWSGRGATNEKLFF.

V usage is TRBV10-3 and J usage is TRBJ2-7; tentatively, D is TRBD1 (7 bases). This CDR3 region has 12 residues. Germline V gene sequence: CDR1 ENHRY, CDR2 SYGVKD. The V gene lost 11 bases and the J gene lost 2 bases, with 13 bases spanning the gap. For the CDR3, the DNA is TGTGCCTCCAGGGGGGCACCCTACGAGCAGTACTTC. This translates into CASRGAPYEQYF.

The V and J genes are TRBV7-6 and TRBJ2-7; D gene uncertain. The CDR3 covers 14 residues. V gave up 2 bases and J gave up 3 bases, with 11 bases separating them. CDR1 and CDR2 (germline): SGHVS, FNYEAQ. Here the CDR3 reads CASSLSADNYEQYF. CDR3 in DNA: TGTGCCAGCAGCTTAAGTGCCGACAACTACGAGCAGTACTTC.

The J gene is TRBJ1-1, the V gene TRBV5-6; weak D call: TRBD1 (5 bases). The CDR3 spans 15 residues. CDR1 is SGHDT, CDR2 YYEEEE, per germline. V dropped 2 bases and J dropped 5 bases, with 16 bases sitting between them. Here the CDR3 DNA reads TGTGCCAGCAGCTTTGTCAGGGCTAGTCGAACTGAAGCTTTCTTT. Protein: CASSFVRASRTEAFF.

The chain carries TRBV4-2 and TRBJ1-2, with D perhaps matching TRBD1 (6 bases). Germline CDR1 is LGHNA and CDR2 is YNFKEQ. The germline V and J ends were trimmed by 0 bases and 4 bases, with 12 bases remaining between them. The CDR3 covers 15 residues. The CDR3 here is CASSQEGARGYGYTF. Here the CDR3 DNA reads TGTGCCAGCAGCCAAGAGGGGGCTCGAGGCTATGGCTACACCTTC.

Only one count was recorded for this clone. The chain couples TRBV7-9 to TRBJ2-6; 9 bases are a match to TRBD1. Trimming removed 3 bases from V and 3 bases from J; junction bases left unmatched: 6. The CDR3 runs 17 residues. Germline CDR1 SEHNR, CDR2 FQNEAQ (reference sequence). In DNA, the CDR3 is TGTGCCAGCAGCTTGGGACAGGGAGGCGGTGGGGCCAACGTCCTGACTTTC. Its protein is CASSLGQGGGGANVLTF.

The chain has TRBV5-6 and TRBJ2-1; TRBD2 might be the D (6 bases). Trimming took 3 bases from V and 6 from J, leaving 19 bases between them. Germline assignment: CDR1 SGHDT and CDR2 YYEEEE. This CDR3 is built from 16 residues. The CDR3 coding sequence is TGTGCCAGCAGCTACCACGCGGGACTTAATCTCAATGAGCAGTTCTTC. Protein sequence: CASSYHAGLNLNEQFF. The full variable domain, in which reference TRBV5-6 and TRBJ2-1 provide the parts outside the CDR3, is DAGVTQSPTHLIKTRGQQVTLRCSPKSGHDTVSWYQQALGQGPQFIFQYYEEEERQRGNFPDRFSGHQFPNYSSELNVNALLLGDSALYLCASSYHAGLNLNEQFFGPGTRLTVL.

V and J are TRBV5-4 and TRBJ2-7; D uncertain. V lost 0 bases and J lost 3, with 7 bases in between. CDR1 and CDR2 (germline): SGHNT, YYREEE (reference sequence). This CDR3 is built from 13 residues. CDR3 bases: TGTGCCAGCAGCTTGGACGGGTTCTACGAGCAGTACTTC. Protein sequence: CASSLDGFYEQYF.

The chain combines TRBV11-2 with TRBJ2-3; 9 bases are a match to TRBD1. The CDR3 extends over 16 amino acids. Trimming cost V 4 bases and J 7 bases; bases outside gene matches: 12. Germline assignment: CDR1 SGHAT and CDR2 FQNNGV. In DNA, the CDR3 is TGTGCCAGCAGCTCCACAGGGGGCGCATTCAGTTATACGCAGTATTTT. This sequence encodes CASSSTGGAFSYTQYF.